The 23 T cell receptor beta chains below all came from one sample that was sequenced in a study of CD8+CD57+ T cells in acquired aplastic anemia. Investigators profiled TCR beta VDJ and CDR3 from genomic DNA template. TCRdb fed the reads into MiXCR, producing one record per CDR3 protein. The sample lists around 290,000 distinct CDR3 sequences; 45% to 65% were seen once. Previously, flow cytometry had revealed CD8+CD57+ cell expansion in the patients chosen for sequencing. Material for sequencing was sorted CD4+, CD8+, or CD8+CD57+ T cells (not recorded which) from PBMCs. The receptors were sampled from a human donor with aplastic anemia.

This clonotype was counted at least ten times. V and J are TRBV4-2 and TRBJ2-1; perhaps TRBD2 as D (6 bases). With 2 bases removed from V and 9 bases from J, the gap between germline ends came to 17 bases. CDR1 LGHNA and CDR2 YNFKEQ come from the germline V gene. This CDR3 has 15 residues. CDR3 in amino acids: CASSQMDYLGGEQFF. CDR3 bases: TGTGCCAGCAGCCAAATGGACTACCTGGGGGGTGAGCAGTTCTTC.

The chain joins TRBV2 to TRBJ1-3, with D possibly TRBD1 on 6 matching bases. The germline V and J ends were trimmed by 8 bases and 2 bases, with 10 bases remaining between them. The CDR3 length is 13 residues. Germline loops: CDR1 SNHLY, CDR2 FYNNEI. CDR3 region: CASQQGTGNTIYF. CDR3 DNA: TGTGCCAGCCAACAGGGAACTGGAAACACCATATATTTT.

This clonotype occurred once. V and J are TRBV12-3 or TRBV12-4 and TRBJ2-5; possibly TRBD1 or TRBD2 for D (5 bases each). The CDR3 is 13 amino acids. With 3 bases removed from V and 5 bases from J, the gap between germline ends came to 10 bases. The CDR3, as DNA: TGTGCCAGCAGTTTTGGGGGTTCGGAGACCCAGTACTTC. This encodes CASSFGGSETQYF.

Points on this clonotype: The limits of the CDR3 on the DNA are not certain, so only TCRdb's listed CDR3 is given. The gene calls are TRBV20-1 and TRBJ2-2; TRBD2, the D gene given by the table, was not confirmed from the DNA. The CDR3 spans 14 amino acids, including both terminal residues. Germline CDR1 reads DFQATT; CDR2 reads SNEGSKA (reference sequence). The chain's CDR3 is CGARVAGGTGELFF.

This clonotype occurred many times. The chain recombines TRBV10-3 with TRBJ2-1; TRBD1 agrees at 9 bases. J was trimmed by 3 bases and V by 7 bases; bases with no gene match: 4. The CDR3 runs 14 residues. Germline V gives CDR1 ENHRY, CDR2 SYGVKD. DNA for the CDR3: TGTGCCATCATTGGGACAGGGAACTACAATGAGCAGTTCTTC. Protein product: CAIIGTGNYNEQFF.

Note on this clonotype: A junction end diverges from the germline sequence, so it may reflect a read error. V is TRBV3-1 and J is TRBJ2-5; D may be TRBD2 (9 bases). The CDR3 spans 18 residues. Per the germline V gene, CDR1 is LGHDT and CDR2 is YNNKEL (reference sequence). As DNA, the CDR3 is TGTGCCAGCAGAGCCAAGAAGGATCCAGCGGGGGGACAGGAGACTCAGTACTTC. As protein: CASRAKKDPAGGQETQYF.

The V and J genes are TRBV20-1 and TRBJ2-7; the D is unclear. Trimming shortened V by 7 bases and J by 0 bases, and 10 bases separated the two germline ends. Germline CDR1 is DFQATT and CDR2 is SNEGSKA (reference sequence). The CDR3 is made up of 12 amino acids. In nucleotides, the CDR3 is TGCAGTGTGGGTGGGGACTCCTACGAGCAGTACTTC. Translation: CSVGGDSYEQYF.

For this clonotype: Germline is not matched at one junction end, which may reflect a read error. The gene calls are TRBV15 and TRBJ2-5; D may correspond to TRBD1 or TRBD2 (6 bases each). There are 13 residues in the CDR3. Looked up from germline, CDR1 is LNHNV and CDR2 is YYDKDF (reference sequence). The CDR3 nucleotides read TGTGCCACCAGCACCAGGGTCACGGGGGCCCCCGTCTTC. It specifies CATSTRVTGAPVF.

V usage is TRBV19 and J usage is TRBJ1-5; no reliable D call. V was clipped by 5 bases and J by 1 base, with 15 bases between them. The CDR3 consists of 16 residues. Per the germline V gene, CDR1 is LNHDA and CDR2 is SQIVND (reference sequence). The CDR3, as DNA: TGTGCCAGTAGTTCCCTCTTGGCCGAAAGCAATCAGCCCCAGCATTTT. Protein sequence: CASSSLLAESNQPQHF.

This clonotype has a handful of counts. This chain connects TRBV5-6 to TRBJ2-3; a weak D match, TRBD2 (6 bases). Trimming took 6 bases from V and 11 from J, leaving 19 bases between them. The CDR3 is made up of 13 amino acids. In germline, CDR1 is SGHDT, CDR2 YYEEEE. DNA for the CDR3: TGTGCCAGCATCTCCGGGACTGGCAATGAGCAGTATTTT. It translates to CASISGTGNEQYF.

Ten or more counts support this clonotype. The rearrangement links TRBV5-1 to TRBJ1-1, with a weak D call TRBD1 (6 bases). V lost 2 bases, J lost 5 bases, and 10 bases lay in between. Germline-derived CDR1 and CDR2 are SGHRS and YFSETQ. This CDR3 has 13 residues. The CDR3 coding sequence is TGCGCCAGCAGCTTTAAGGGGGATACTGAAGCTTTCTTT. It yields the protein CASSFKGDTEAFF. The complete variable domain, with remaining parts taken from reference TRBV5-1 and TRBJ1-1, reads KAGVTQTPRYLIKTRGQQVTLSCSPISGHRSVSWYQQTPGQGLQFLFEYFSETQRNKGNFPGRFSGRQFSNSRSEMNVSTLELGDSALYLCASSFKGDTEAFFGQGTRLTVV.

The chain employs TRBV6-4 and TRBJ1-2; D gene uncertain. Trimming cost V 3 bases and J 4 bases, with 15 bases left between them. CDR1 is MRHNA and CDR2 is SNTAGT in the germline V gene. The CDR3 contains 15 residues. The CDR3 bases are TGTGCCAGCAGTGAAAGTGGTCAGCCTATCTATGGCTACACCTTC. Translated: CASSESGQPIYGYTF.

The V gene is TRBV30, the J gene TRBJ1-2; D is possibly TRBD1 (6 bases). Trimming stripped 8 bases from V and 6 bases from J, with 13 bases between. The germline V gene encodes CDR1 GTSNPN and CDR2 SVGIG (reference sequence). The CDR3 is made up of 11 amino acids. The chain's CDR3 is CAEKQGHGYTF. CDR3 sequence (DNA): TGTGCCGAGAAACAGGGCCATGGCTACACCTTC. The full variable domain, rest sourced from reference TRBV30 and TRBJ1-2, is SQTIHQWPATLVQPVGSPLSLECTVEGTSNPNLYWYRQAAGRGLQLLFYSVGIGQISSEVPQNLSASRPQDRQFILSSKKLLLSDSGFYLCAEKQGHGYTFGSGTRLTVV.

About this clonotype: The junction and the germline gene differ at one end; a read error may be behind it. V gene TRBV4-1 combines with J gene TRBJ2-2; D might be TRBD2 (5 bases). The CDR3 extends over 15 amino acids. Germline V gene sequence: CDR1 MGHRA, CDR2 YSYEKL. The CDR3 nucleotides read TGCGCCAGCAGCCAAGACTCCCAGTACACCGGGGAGCCGTTTTTC. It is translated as CASSQDSQYTGEPFF.

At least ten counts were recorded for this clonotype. CDR3 DNA: TGCGCCAGCAGCTTGGAGACAGGGGGTAGTCGAGGGGAAAAACTGTTTTTT. Its translation: CASSLETGGSRGEKLFF. This chain uses TRBV5-1 with TRBJ1-4; 9 positions agree with TRBD1. The CDR3 spans 17 residues. The V gene's germline CDR1 is SGHRS and CDR2 YFSETQ. Trimming at V came to 0 bases and at J to 8 bases, leaving 11 bases not matched to a gene.

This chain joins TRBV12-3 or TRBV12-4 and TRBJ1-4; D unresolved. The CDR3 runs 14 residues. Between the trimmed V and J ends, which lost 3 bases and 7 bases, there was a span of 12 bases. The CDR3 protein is CASSLGQMSEKLFF. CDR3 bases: TGTGCCAGCAGTTTGGGCCAGATGTCTGAAAAACTGTTTTTT.

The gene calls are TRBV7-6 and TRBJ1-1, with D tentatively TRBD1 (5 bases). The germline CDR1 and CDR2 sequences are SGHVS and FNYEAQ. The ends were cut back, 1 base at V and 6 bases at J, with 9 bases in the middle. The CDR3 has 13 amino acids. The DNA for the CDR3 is TGTGCCAGCAGCTTAGGCCAGGGCCCTGAAGCTTTCTTT. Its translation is CASSLGQGPEAFF.

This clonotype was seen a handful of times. CDR3 residues: CASSELSGGGGETQYF. CDR3 bases: TGTGCCAGCAGTGAACTCAGCGGGGGGGGGGGGGAGACCCAGTACTTC. The rearrangement links TRBV2 to TRBJ2-5; 10 nucleotides align to TRBD2. CDR1 and CDR2 (germline): SNHLY, FYNNEI. The CDR3 is made up of 16 amino acids. The ends lost 2 bases at V and 5 bases at J; junction bases unmatched: 8.

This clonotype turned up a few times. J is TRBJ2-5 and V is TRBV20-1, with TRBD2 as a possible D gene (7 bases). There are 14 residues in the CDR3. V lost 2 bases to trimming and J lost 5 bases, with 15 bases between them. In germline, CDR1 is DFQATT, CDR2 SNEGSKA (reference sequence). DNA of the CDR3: TGCAGTGCTAGACGGGGGGCGGTCGGTGAGACCCAGTACTTC. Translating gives CSARRGAVGETQYF.

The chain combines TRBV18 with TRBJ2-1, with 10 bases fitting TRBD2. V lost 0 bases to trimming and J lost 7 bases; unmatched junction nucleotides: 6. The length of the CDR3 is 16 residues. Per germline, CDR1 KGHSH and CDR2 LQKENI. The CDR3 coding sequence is TGTGCCAGCTCACCACCGGGACTAGCGACGAGGAATGAGCAGTTCTTC. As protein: CASSPPGLATRNEQFF.

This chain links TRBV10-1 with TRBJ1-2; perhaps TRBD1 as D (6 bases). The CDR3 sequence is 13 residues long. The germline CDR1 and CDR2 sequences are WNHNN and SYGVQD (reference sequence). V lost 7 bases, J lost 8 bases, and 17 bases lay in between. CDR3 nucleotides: TGCGCCAGCACCGTCAAAGAGAGGGGGGGCTACACCTTC. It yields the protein CASTVKERGGYTF.

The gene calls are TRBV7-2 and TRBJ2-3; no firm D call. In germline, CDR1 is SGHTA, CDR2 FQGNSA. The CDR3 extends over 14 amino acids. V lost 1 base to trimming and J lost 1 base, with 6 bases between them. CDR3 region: CASSLGLRTDTQYF. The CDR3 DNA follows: TGTGCCAGCAGCTTAGGGTTGCGCACAGATACGCAGTATTTT.

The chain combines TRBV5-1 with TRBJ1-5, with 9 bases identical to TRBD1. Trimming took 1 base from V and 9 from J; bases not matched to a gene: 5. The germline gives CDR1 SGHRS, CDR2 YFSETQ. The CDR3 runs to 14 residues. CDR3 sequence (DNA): TGCGCCAGCAGCTTGACGGGACAGGGATCGCCCCAGCATTTT. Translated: CASSLTGQGSPQHF.